A selection of T cell receptor beta chains follows, all from one sample in a study of persistence of HIV-infected CD4 T cells. These receptors lack a known antigen. Here immunoSEQ multiplex PCR was the method, and the copy in TCRdb shows in-frame clones only, minus some. There are 43,000 or so clones in the sample; more than 70% occur only once, and under 1.2% lies in the top ten. Source: CD4+ T cells sorted from PBMCs after approximately 19-hour stimulation, taken from a patient who received antiretroviral therapy. The receptors were gathered from an adult man with HIV who was CMV-seropositive. The CDR3 runs from the conserved cysteine through the conserved F or W. A D gene is named only where the DNA matches it firmly. Size tells how often a clone was seen (once, few, many) or the class of an expanded clone, and some rows leave it out.

D gene: TRBD1
clone size: .
V gene: TRBV14
J gene: TRBJ2-5
CDR3 length: 17
CDR3 DNA: TGTGCCAGCAGCAAGCACATAGGACAGGGGAGACAAGAGACCCAGTACTTC
CDR3 protein: CASSKHIGQGRQETQYF

D gene: .
clone size: .
V gene: TRBV28
J gene: TRBJ1-3
CDR3 length: 11
CDR3 DNA: TGTGCCAGCAGTTTCGGAAACACCATATATTTT
CDR3 protein: CASSFGNTIYF

D gene: .
clone size: .
V gene: TRBV18
J gene: TRBJ1-3
CDR3 length: 15
CDR3 DNA: TGTGCCAGCTCACCCGGAGGGGGATCTGGAAACACCATATATTTT
CDR3 protein: CASSPGGGSGNTIYF

D gene: .
clone size: few
V gene: TRBV10-2
J gene: TRBJ1-1
CDR3 length: 13
CDR3 DNA: TGCGCCAGCAGTGTAAACAGCAACACTGAAGCTTTCTTT
CDR3 protein: CASSVNSNTEAFF

D gene: TRBD2
clone size: .
V gene: TRBV4-1
J gene: TRBJ2-3
CDR3 length: 18
CDR3 DNA: TGCGCCAGCAGCCAAGATGGCCCGACTAGCGGGGGCCGAGATACGCAGTATTTT
CDR3 protein: CASSQDGPTSGGRDTQYF

D gene: TRBD2
clone size: .
V gene: TRBV5-1
J gene: TRBJ2-7
CDR3 length: 16
CDR3 DNA: TGCGCCAGCAGCTTCTCCCCATTCGCGGGGGACTACGAGCAGTACTTC
CDR3 protein: CASSFSPFAGDYEQYF

D gene: TRBD1
clone size: .
V gene: TRBV5-1
J gene: TRBJ1-6
CDR3 length: 16
CDR3 DNA: TGCGCCAGCAGACTTGACAGGGGGCGAGGTTATTCACCCCTCCACTTT
CDR3 protein: CASRLDRGRGYSPLHF

D gene: .
clone size: .
V gene: TRBV6-1
J gene: TRBJ1-5
CDR3 length: 14
CDR3 DNA: TGTGCCAGCAGTGATACAGGGAAAGGTCAGCCCCAGCATTTT
CDR3 protein: CASSDTGKGQPQHF

D gene: .
clone size: .
V gene: TRBV18
J gene: TRBJ1-1
CDR3 length: 13
CDR3 DNA: TGTGCCAGCTCACCAATCAGGGACACTGAAGCTTTCTTT
CDR3 protein: CASSPIRDTEAFF

D gene: .
clone size: .
V gene: TRBV5-1
J gene: TRBJ2-1
CDR3 length: 15
CDR3 DNA: TGCGCCAGCAGCTTGGAAGGAACGGGGGTCGATGAGCAGTTCTTC
CDR3 protein: CASSLEGTGVDEQFF

D gene: .
clone size: .
V gene: TRBV27
J gene: TRBJ1-2
CDR3 length: 14
CDR3 DNA: TGTGCCAGCAGTTTAACCGGCAGGTACTATGGCTACACCTTC
CDR3 protein: CASSLTGRYYGYTF

D gene: .
clone size: .
V gene: TRBV7-9
J gene: TRBJ1-1
CDR3 length: 13
CDR3 DNA: TGTGCCAGCAGCACCCACAAGAACACTGAAGCTTTCTTT
CDR3 protein: CASSTHKNTEAFF

D gene: .
clone size: .
V gene: TRBV18
J gene: TRBJ1-5
CDR3 length: 13
CDR3 DNA: TGTGCCAGCTCACCGACGACTGCTCAGCCCCAGCATTTT
CDR3 protein: CASSPTTAQPQHF

D gene: TRBD1
clone size: .
V gene: TRBV19
J gene: TRBJ1-3
CDR3 length: 14
CDR3 DNA: TGTGCCAGCCTCGACCGGGACAGGGGAAACACCATATATTTT
CDR3 protein: CASLDRDRGNTIYF

D gene: TRBD1
clone size: .
V gene: TRBV5-5
J gene: TRBJ2-4
CDR3 length: 16
CDR3 DNA: TGTGCCAGCAGCTTAACCGGACAGGGGGCCCAAAACATTCAGTACTTC
CDR3 protein: CASSLTGQGAQNIQYF

D gene: .
clone size: few
V gene: TRBV28
J gene: TRBJ1-3
CDR3 length: 16
CDR3 DNA: TGTGCCAGCAGTTTATGGGGCAGTTACTCTGGAAACACCATATATTTT
CDR3 protein: CASSLWGSYSGNTIYF

D gene: .
clone size: .
V gene: TRBV2
J gene: TRBJ2-3
CDR3 length: 14
CDR3 DNA: TGTGCCACCTTAAGAGGCGGAAACACAGATACGCAGTATTTT
CDR3 protein: CATLRGGNTDTQYF

D gene: .
clone size: .
V gene: TRBV11-1
J gene: TRBJ2-7
CDR3 length: 14
CDR3 DNA: TGTGCCAGCAGCTCACAGGGGACTTCCTACGAGCAGTACTTC
CDR3 protein: CASSSQGTSYEQYF

D gene: .
clone size: .
V gene: TRBV30
J gene: TRBJ1-2
CDR3 length: 11
CDR3 DNA: TGTGCCTGGAGCCAAGGCTATGGCTACACCTTC
CDR3 protein: CAWSQGYGYTF

D gene: .
clone size: .
V gene: TRBV24-1
J gene: TRBJ2-3
CDR3 length: 16
CDR3 DNA: TGTGCCACCAGCCCAGATAGGGCCTTAGACACAGATACGCAGTATTTT
CDR3 protein: CATSPDRALDTDTQYF

D gene: TRBD1
clone size: once
V gene: TRBV5-4
J gene: TRBJ2-6
CDR3 length: 18
CDR3 DNA: TGTGCCAGCAGCTTGGGGACAGGGTTATTGTCTGGGGCCAACGTCCTGACTTTC
CDR3 protein: CASSLGTGLLSGANVLTF

D gene: TRBD1
clone size: .
V gene: TRBV5-4
J gene: TRBJ1-2
CDR3 length: 16
CDR3 DNA: TGTGCCAGCAGCCGAGGGGGGGACAGGGTGGTAGGTGGCTACACCTTC
CDR3 protein: CASSRGGDRVVGGYTF

D gene: TRBD1
clone size: .
V gene: TRBV7-3
J gene: TRBJ2-7
CDR3 length: 15
CDR3 DNA: TGTGCCAGCAGCAAGACGGGACAGCCTTTGGGCGAGCAGTACTTC
CDR3 protein: CASSKTGQPLGEQYF

D gene: .
clone size: once
V gene: TRBV5-3
J gene: TRBJ1-5
CDR3 length: 10
CDR3 DNA: TGTGCCAGAAGCTTGGGTGTCCTGCCCTTT
CDR3 protein: CARSLGVLPF

D gene: TRBD2
clone size: .
V gene: TRBV19
J gene: TRBJ2-1
CDR3 length: 17
CDR3 DNA: TGTGCCAGTAGTTATAAGCTTAGAAGCGGGGGTTACAATGAGCAGTTCTTC
CDR3 protein: CASSYKLRSGGYNEQFF

D gene: .
clone size: .
V gene: TRBV28
J gene: TRBJ1-2
CDR3 length: 16
CDR3 DNA: TGTGCCAGCAGTTTAGGGCCGGGGGACGTCCACTATGGCTACACCTTC
CDR3 protein: CASSLGPGDVHYGYTF

D gene: .
clone size: once
V gene: TRBV15
J gene: TRBJ1-3
CDR3 length: 14
CDR3 DNA: TGTGCCACCAGCAGGCAGGGCTCTGGAAACACCATATATTTT
CDR3 protein: CATSRQGSGNTIYF

D gene: TRBD2
clone size: few
V gene: TRBV2
J gene: TRBJ2-1
CDR3 length: 13
CDR3 DNA: TGTGCCAGCAGTGCCAGACTAGCGGGTGAGCAGTTCTTC
CDR3 protein: CASSARLAGEQFF

D gene: .
clone size: few
V gene: TRBV7-2
J gene: TRBJ2-7
CDR3 length: 15
CDR3 DNA: TGTGCCAGCAGCTTCCTTTGGGACACGGCCTACGAGCAGTACTTC
CDR3 protein: CASSFLWDTAYEQYF

D gene: TRBD2
clone size: .
V gene: TRBV4-1
J gene: TRBJ2-7
CDR3 length: 15
CDR3 DNA: TGCGCCAGCAGCCAGGTAGCGGGGGTGACCTACGAGCAGTACTTC
CDR3 protein: CASSQVAGVTYEQYF

D gene: .
clone size: .
V gene: TRBV15
J gene: TRBJ2-3
CDR3 length: 16
CDR3 DNA: TGTGCCACCAGCAGAGGACAAGGGGGAGGCACAGATACGCAGTATTTT
CDR3 protein: CATSRGQGGGTDTQYF

D gene: TRBD1
clone size: .
V gene: TRBV28
J gene: TRBJ2-1
CDR3 length: 14
CDR3 DNA: TGTGCCAGCAGATCCAGGGGGCCGTACAATGAGCAGTTCTTC
CDR3 protein: CASRSRGPYNEQFF

D gene: .
clone size: .
V gene: TRBV6-5
J gene: TRBJ1-1
CDR3 length: 12
CDR3 DNA: TGTGCCAGCACAGCCCAGGGGACTGAAGCTTTCTTT
CDR3 protein: CASTAQGTEAFF

D gene: .
clone size: .
V gene: TRBV18
J gene: TRBJ1-5
CDR3 length: 16
CDR3 DNA: TGTGCCAGCTCCCTAGCCCCAGGGAGTAGCAATCAGCCCCAGCATTTT
CDR3 protein: CASSLAPGSSNQPQHF

D gene: TRBD1
clone size: .
V gene: TRBV28
J gene: TRBJ1-1
CDR3 length: 14
CDR3 DNA: TGTGCCAGCAGTCCTCGGACAGGGAAAACTGAAGCTTTCTTT
CDR3 protein: CASSPRTGKTEAFF

D gene: TRBD1
clone size: .
V gene: TRBV29-1
J gene: TRBJ2-1
CDR3 length: 13
CDR3 DNA: TGCAGCGTTAGGGCAGGGGGAAACCATGAGCAGTTCTTC
CDR3 protein: CSVRAGGNHEQFF